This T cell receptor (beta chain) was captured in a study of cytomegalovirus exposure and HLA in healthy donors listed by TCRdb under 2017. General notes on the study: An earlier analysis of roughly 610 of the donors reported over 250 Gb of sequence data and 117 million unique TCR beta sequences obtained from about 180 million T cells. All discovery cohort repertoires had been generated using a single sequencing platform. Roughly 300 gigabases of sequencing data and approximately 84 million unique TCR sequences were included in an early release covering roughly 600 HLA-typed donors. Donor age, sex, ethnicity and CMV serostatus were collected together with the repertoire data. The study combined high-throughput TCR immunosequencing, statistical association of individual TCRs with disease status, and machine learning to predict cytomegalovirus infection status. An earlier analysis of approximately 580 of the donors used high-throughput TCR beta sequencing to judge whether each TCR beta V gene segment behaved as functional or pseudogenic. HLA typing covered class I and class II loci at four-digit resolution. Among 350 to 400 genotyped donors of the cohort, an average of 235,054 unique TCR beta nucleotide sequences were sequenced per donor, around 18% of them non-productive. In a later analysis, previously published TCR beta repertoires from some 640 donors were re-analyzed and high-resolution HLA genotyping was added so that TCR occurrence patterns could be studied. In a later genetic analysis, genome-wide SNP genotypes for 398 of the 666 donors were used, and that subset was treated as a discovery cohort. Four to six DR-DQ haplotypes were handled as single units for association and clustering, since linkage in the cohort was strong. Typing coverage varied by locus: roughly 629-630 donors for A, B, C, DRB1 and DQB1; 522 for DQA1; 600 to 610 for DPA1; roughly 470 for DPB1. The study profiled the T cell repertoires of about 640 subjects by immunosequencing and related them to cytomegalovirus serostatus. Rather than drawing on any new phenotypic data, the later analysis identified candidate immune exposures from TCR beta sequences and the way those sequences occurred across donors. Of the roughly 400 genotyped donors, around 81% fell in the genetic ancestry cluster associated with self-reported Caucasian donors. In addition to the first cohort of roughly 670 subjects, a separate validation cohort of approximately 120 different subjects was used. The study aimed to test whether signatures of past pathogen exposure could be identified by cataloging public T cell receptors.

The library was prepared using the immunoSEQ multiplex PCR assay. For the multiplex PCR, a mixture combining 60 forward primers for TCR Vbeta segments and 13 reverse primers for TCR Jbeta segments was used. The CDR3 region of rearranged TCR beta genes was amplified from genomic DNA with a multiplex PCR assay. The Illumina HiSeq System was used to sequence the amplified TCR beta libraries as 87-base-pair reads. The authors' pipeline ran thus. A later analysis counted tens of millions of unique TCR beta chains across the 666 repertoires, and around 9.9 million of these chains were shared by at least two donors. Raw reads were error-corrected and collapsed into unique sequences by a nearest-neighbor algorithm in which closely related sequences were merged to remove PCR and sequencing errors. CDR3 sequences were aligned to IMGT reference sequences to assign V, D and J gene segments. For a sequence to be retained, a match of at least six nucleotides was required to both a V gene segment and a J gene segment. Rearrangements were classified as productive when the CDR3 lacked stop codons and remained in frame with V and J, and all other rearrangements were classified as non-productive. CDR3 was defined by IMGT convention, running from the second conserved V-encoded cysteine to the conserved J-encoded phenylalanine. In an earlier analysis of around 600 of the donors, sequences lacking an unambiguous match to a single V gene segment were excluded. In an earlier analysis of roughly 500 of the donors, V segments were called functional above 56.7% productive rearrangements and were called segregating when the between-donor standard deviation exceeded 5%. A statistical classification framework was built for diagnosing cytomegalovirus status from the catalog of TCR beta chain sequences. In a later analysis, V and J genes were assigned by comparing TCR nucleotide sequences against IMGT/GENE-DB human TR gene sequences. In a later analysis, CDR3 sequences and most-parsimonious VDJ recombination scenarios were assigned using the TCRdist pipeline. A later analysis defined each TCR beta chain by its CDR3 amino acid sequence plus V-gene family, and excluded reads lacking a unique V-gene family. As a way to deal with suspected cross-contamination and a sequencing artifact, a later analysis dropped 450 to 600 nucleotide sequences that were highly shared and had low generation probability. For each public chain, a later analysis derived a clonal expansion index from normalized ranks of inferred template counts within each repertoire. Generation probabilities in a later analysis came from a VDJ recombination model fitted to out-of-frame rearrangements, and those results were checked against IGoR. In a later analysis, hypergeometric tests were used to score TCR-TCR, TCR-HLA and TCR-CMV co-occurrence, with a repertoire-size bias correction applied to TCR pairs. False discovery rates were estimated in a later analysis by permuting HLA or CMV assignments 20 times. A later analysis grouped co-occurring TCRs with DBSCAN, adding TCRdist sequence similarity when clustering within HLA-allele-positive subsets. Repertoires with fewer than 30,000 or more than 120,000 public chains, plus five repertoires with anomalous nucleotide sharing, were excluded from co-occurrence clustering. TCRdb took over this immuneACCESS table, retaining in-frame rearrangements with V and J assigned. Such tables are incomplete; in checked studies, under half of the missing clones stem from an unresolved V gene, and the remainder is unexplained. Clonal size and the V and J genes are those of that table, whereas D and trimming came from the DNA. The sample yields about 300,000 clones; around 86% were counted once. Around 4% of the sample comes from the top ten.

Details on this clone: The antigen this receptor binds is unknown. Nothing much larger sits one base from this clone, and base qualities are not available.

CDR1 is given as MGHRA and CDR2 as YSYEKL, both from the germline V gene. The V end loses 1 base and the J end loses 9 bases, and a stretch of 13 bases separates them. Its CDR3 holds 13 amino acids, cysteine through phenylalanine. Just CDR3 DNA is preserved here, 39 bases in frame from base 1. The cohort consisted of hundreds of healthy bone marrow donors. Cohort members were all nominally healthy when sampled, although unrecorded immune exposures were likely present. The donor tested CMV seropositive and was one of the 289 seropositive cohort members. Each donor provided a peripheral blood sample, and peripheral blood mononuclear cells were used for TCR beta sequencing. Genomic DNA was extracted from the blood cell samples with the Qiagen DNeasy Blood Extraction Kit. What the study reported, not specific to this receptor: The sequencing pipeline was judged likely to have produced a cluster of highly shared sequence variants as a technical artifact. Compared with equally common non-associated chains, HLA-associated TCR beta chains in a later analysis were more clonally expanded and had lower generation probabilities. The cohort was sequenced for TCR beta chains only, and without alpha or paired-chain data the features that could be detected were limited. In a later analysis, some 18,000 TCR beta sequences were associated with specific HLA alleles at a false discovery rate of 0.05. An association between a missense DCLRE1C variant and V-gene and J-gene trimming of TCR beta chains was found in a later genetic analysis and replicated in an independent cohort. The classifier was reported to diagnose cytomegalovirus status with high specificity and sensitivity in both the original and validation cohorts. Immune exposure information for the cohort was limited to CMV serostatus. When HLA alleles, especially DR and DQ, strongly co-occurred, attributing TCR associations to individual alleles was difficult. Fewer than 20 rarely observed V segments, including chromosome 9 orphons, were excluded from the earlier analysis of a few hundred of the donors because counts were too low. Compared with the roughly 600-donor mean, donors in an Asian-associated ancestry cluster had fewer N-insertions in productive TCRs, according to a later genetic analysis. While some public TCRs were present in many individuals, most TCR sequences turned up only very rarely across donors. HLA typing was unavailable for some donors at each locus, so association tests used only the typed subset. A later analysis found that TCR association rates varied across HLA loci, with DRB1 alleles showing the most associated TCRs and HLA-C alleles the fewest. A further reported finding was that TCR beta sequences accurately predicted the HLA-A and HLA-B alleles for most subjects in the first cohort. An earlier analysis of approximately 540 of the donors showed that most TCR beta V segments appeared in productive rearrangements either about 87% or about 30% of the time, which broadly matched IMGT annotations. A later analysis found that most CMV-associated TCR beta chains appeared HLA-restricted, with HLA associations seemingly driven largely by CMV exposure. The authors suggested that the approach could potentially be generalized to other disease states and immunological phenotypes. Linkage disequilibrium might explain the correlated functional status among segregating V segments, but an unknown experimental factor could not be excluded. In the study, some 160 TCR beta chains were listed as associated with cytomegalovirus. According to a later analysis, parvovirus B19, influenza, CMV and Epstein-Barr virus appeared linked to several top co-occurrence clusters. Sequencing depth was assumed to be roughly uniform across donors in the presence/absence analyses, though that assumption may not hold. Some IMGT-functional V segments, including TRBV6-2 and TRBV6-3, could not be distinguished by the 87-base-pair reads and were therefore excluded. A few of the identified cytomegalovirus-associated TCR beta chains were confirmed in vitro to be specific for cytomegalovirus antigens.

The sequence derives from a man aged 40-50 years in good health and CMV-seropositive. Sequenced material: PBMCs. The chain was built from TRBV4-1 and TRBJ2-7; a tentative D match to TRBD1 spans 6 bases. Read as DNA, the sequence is TGCGCCAGCAGCCAAGCTCGGGACACTTGGCAGTACTTC. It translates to CASSQARDTWQYF.